Below are 4 T cell receptor beta chains sequenced from a single sample in a study of blood T cells in healthy people across ages. Next came a second PCR, run for about 7 to 12 cycles, which used a sample-barcoded 5' primer along with a J-beta primer mix. TCRdb used MiXCR to reprocess the 5' RACE reads, holding one entry per CDR3 protein. The data hold approximately 960,000 distinct CDR3 sequences, with almost 30% observed a single time. Separately, the same data were catalogued under a study of T cells of mothers and their children.

Sequenced material: blood. The source is a middle-aged woman in good health.

This clonotype was counted a few times. The chain combines TRBV19 with TRBJ1-4, with no clear D. With 4 bases removed from V and 8 bases from J, the gap between germline ends came to 17 bases. Germline lookup yields CDR1 LNHDA and CDR2 SQIVND (reference sequence). This CDR3 has 15 amino acids. The CDR3 DNA reads TGTGCCAGTAGTACTTCCAATCCCTGGTTGGAAAAACTGTTTTTT. It yields the protein CASSTSNPWLEKLFF.

This clonotype was seen many times. This chain links TRBV2 with TRBJ2-7, with D perhaps TRBD1 (5 bases). The CDR3 extends over 12 amino acids. V was clipped by 8 bases and J by 1 base, with 9 bases between them. Germline assignment: CDR1 SNHLY and CDR2 FYNNEI. CDR3 DNA sequence: TGTGCCAGCCAACAGGAGTCCTACGAGCAGTACTTC. This gives the protein CASQQESYEQYF.

The chain combines TRBV6-1 with TRBJ2-5, with a tentative D call TRBD1 (7 bases). Trimming took off 2 bases at V and 4 bases at J, with 17 bases between the two ends. CDR3 length: 16 residues. Germline values: CDR1 MNHNS, CDR2 SASEGT. CDR3 protein: CASSEPKGARGETQYF. The DNA of the CDR3 is TGTGCCAGCAGTGAACCAAAGGGGGCGCGGGGAGAGACCCAGTACTTC.

This clonotype was recorded at least ten times. The genes are TRBV5-1 and TRBJ1-1; D remains unclear. CDR1 is SGHRS and CDR2 is YFSETQ in the germline V gene. The CDR3 is 13 residues long. V lost 0 bases, J lost 5 bases, and 8 bases lay in between. For the CDR3, the DNA is TGCGCCAGCAGCTTGGGAGCGGAAACTGAAGCTTTCTTT. Translation gives CASSLGAETEAFF. Based on the CDR3 plus reference TRBV5-1 and TRBJ1-1, the full variable domain is KAGVTQTPRYLIKTRGQQVTLSCSPISGHRSVSWYQQTPGQGLQFLFEYFSETQRNKGNFPGRFSGRQFSNSRSEMNVSTLELGDSALYLCASSLGAETEAFFGQGTRLTVV.